This T cell receptor (beta chain) was identified in a study of technical replicates of blood from several donors. Here immunoSEQ multiplex PCR was the method, and the copy in TCRdb shows in-frame clones only, minus some. The top ten clones hold around 0.37% of a sample with about 76,000 clones, approximately 94% of them seen once. The V segment lost 6 bases and the J segment 2 bases; nucleotides outside the gene matches: 4. The CDR3 totals 13 residues. Per the germline V gene, CDR1 is MNHEY and CDR2 is SVGAGI. The TCR was taken from a human donor in good health. The sequencing sample was made of T cells isolated from PBMCs. The chain carries TRBV6-5 and TRBJ2-7; 7 positions agree with TRBD1. CDR3 region: CASSRQGTYEQYF. In DNA, the CDR3 is TGTGCCAGCAGCCGACAGGGTACCTACGAGCAGTACTTC.